The 20 T cell receptor beta chains reported below all come from one sample, sequenced in a study of shared clonotypes between healthy human individuals. Clones were read by immunoSEQ multiplex PCR, and TCRdb kept only the in-frame ones, dropping some. This table holds some 2 million clones, about 94% found once. CD45RO-negative CD8 cells positively selected for CCR7 made up the naive population, which excluded terminally differentiated effector memory CD45RA+ cells. Material for sequencing was naive CD8+ T cells sorted from blood. These receptors were collected from a man in his late teens or twenties in good health.

The V gene is TRBV6-1, the J gene TRBJ2-3, with D tentatively TRBD1 (6 bases). The V gene's germline CDR1 is MNHNS and CDR2 SASEGT. Between the trimmed V and J ends, which lost 3 bases and 0 bases, there was a span of 10 bases. CDR3 size: 15 residues. The CDR3 here is CASSDWTESTDTQYF. CDR3 bases: TGTGCCAGCAGTGATTGGACAGAGAGCACAGATACGCAGTATTTT.

This chain connects TRBV7-2 to TRBJ2-7; either TRBD1 or TRBD2 may supply D (5 bases each). The CDR3 has 12 residues. The germline CDR1 and CDR2 sequences are SGHTA and FQGNSA. Trimming stripped 3 bases from V and 7 bases from J, with 10 bases between. CDR3 sequence (DNA): TGTGCCAGCAGCTTTTACGGGGCTGAGCAGTACTTC. Encoded protein: CASSFYGAEQYF.

The chain links TRBV4-1 to TRBJ1-1; D remains ambiguous. Germline V CDR1 and CDR2: MGHRA, YSYEKL. The V gene lost 4 bases and the J gene lost 5 bases, with 14 bases spanning the gap. CDR3 length: 14 residues. CDR3 region: CASSPRPGSTEAFF. CDR3 DNA: TGCGCCAGCAGCCCCAGACCAGGATCGACTGAAGCTTTCTTT.

This clone came up once. The CDR3 reads CAISEGAGRETQYF. The CDR3 bases are TGTGCCATCAGTGAGGGCGCAGGGAGGGAGACCCAGTACTTC. The chain recombines TRBV10-3 with TRBJ2-5; possibly TRBD2 for D (6 bases). From germline, CDR1 is ENHRY and CDR2 SYGVKD. There are 14 residues in the CDR3. The V and J ends lost 2 bases and 5 bases respectively, with 12 bases between them.

This clone is a singleton in its sample. Within the sample, other DNA sequences also encode this same CDR3. The chain links TRBV27 to TRBJ2-2; D unresolved. Germline-derived CDR1 and CDR2 are MNHEY and SMNVEV (reference sequence). Trimming left V 2 bases short and J 0 bases short, with 4 bases between. The CDR3 covers 14 residues. Written as DNA, the CDR3 is TGTGCCAGCAGTTTAGTACCGAACACCGGGGAGCTGTTTTTT. It codes for CASSLVPNTGELFF.

This chain joins TRBV28 and TRBJ1-1; D unclear. The CDR3 contains 14 residues. The V gene's germline CDR1 is MDHEN and CDR2 SYDVKM. Trimming stripped 2 bases from V and 11 bases from J, with 18 bases between. The CDR3 coding sequence is TGTGCCAGCAGTTTACGGTGGGTGGGTTCGGGGGCTTTCTTT. Amino acid sequence: CASSLRWVGSGAFF.

The CDR3 nucleotides read TGTGCCAGCTGGCCCGGGGCCACGCCGGCCGGGGAGCTGTTTTTT. Amino acid sequence: CASWPGATPAGELFF. The chain employs TRBV28 and TRBJ2-2; D assignment may be TRBD1 or TRBD2 (5 bases each). This CDR3 has 15 residues. Germline CDR1 is MDHEN and CDR2 is SYDVKM. The germline V and J ends were trimmed by 8 bases and 6 bases, with 19 bases remaining between them.

The chain has TRBV27 and TRBJ1-2, with D unresolved. V gave up 5 bases and J gave up 1 base, with 14 bases separating them. This CDR3 comprises 15 residues. Germline CDR1 MNHEY, CDR2 SMNVEV (reference sequence). The CDR3 sequence is CASSPGGRINYGYTF. The CDR3 DNA reads TGTGCCAGCAGTCCCGGTGGGCGGATTAACTATGGCTACACCTTC.

The gene calls are TRBV12-5 and TRBJ2-2; either TRBD1 or TRBD2 may supply D (5 bases each). Trimming removed 0 bases from V and 5 bases from J, with 13 bases in between. This CDR3 comprises 16 residues. CDR1 LGHNT and CDR2 FRNRAP come from the germline V gene. Written as DNA, the CDR3 is TGTGCTAGTGGTTTGGTACCTGGGGGTTTGACCGGGGAGCTGTTTTTT. It translates to CASGLVPGGLTGELFF.

The gene calls are TRBV27 and TRBJ2-7; 7 bases match TRBD2. The CDR3 extends over 15 amino acids. Trimming cost V 2 bases and J 4 bases; bases outside gene matches: 8. Germline values: CDR1 MNHEY, CDR2 SMNVEV (reference sequence). CDR3 DNA sequence: TGTGCCAGCAGTTTAACGGCTAGCGGAAAGTACGAGCAGTACTTC. Amino acid sequence: CASSLTASGKYEQYF.

The chain has TRBV2 and TRBJ2-3; D not certain. The CDR3 covers 15 residues. Germline V gene data show CDR1 as SNHLY and CDR2 as FYNNEI. V was trimmed by 3 bases and J by 0 bases, leaving 10 bases between them. The CDR3 bases are TGTGCCAGCAGTGACGGCGAAACCAGCACAGATACGCAGTATTTT. Translated, it gives CASSDGETSTDTQYF.

The gene calls are TRBV6-5 and TRBJ2-7, with 8 nucleotides matching TRBD1. The germline V gene has CDR1 MNHEY and CDR2 SVGAGI. J gave up 1 base and V 2 bases, and 4 bases lay outside the gene matches. The CDR3 totals 15 residues. The CDR3 DNA reads TGTGCCAGCAGTTACGGGACAGGATTTTCCTACGAGCAGTACTTC. Its protein product is CASSYGTGFSYEQYF.

The chain combines TRBV7-9 with TRBJ2-7, with no clear D. V dropped 1 base and J dropped 1 base, with 11 bases sitting between them. The CDR3 consists of 15 residues. Germline lookup yields CDR1 SEHNR and CDR2 FQNEAQ (reference sequence). The CDR3 protein is CASSLVSSPSYEQYF. The DNA of the CDR3 is TGTGCCAGCAGCTTAGTTAGCAGCCCTTCCTACGAGCAGTACTTC.

The chain carries TRBV27 and TRBJ2-5; 8 bases agree with TRBD1. The trim removed 5 bases at V and 2 bases at J, leaving 4 bases unmatched. CDR1 and CDR2 (germline): MNHEY, SMNVEV (reference sequence). CDR3 length equals 14 residues. As DNA, the CDR3 is TGTGCCAGCAGTGTAACAGGGGGTCAAGAGACCCAGTACTTC. Protein product: CASSVTGGQETQYF.

The gene calls are TRBV10-3 and TRBJ2-7, with 7 bases aligning to TRBD1. This CDR3 has 14 residues. Losses at the gene ends were 5 bases for V and 6 bases for J; bases not matched to a gene: 10. Germline V gene data show CDR1 as ENHRY and CDR2 as SYGVKD. The CDR3 bases are TGTGCCATCAGTAAAGGGGGCGATTTGCGCGAGCAGTACTTC. The encoded protein is CAISKGGDLREQYF.

V and J are TRBV11-2 and TRBJ2-7; D is possibly TRBD2 (6 bases). V was cut by 5 bases and J by 2 bases, with 22 bases left in between. The CDR3 length is 17 residues. Germline V lookup: CDR1 SGHAT, CDR2 FQNNGV. CDR3 nucleotide sequence: TGTGCCAGCAGCCACCCGAGCGGTGGGGGGAATGCCTACGAGCAGTACTTC. It codes for CASSHPSGGGNAYEQYF.

The J gene is TRBJ1-2, the V gene TRBV7-9; 12 bases are a match to TRBD1. Losses at the gene ends were 5 bases for V and 4 bases for J; bases not matched to a gene: 8. Germline CDR1 is SEHNR and CDR2 is FQNEAQ (reference sequence). This CDR3 has 16 residues. Here the CDR3 reads CASSPRLGQGAYGYTF. DNA of the CDR3: TGTGCCAGCAGCCCAAGGTTGGGACAGGGGGCCTATGGCTACACCTTC.

Worth noting for this clone: The sample carries other DNA sequences with the same CDR3. The CDR3 region has the DNA TGTGCCAGTAGTATCGCAGGGGCCTATGGCTACACCTTC. This sequence encodes CASSIAGAYGYTF. V usage is TRBV19 and J usage is TRBJ1-2; a possible D gene is TRBD1 (6 bases). Germline V lookup: CDR1 LNHDA, CDR2 SQIVND (reference sequence). The V end lost 3 bases, the J end lost 4 bases, and 9 bases lay between the germline ends. The CDR3 covers 13 residues.

A single count supports this clone. The rearrangement joins TRBV4-3 to TRBJ1-2; a weak D match, TRBD1 (5 bases). The CDR3 covers 14 residues. Germline values: CDR1 LGHNA, CDR2 YSLEER. V was clipped by 0 bases and J by 8 bases, with 13 bases between them. The CDR3: CASSQDPGREGYTF. The CDR3 nucleotides read TGCGCCAGCAGCCAAGATCCGGGACGAGAAGGCTACACCTTC.

The rearrangement uses TRBV7-9 and TRBJ1-1, with TRBD1 as a possible D gene (5 bases). The CDR3 is 13 residues long. The germline V and J ends were trimmed by 1 base and 5 bases, with 8 bases remaining between them. CDR1 and CDR2 from the germline V gene are SEHNR and FQNEAQ (reference sequence). CDR3 sequence (DNA): TGTGCCAGCAGCTTAGGGGACGGGACTGAAGCTTTCTTT. This sequence encodes CASSLGDGTEAFF. The variable domain in full, completed from reference TRBV7-9 and TRBJ1-1, reads DTGVSQNPRHKITKRGQNVTFRCDPISEHNRLYWYRQTLGQGPEFLTYFQNEAQLEKSRLLSDRFSAERPKGSFSTLEIQRTEQGDSAMYLCASSLGDGTEAFFGQGTRLTVV.